What follows are 27 T cell receptor beta chains derived from one specimen sequenced in a study of spatial heterogeneity in lung cancer. Documented time point: sample taken at primary tumor resection. TCRdb reprocessed the 5' RACE reads via MiXCR and lists one record per CDR3 protein. The data hold tens of thousands of distinct CDR3 sequences, with approximately 8% observed a single time. Specimen: PBMCs, collected at surgery. These receptors were collected from a male donor with early-stage non-small cell lung cancer.

In this sample, this clonotype turned up a few times. J is TRBJ1-4 and V is TRBV7-2, with D hard to call. V lost 1 base and J 7 bases, leaving 7 bases between the germline ends. The CDR3 has 13 amino acids. CDR1 is SGHTA and CDR2 is FQGNSA in the germline V gene. Written as DNA, the CDR3 is TGTGCCAGCAGCTTAGTCCGCGGTGAAAAACTGTTTTTT. Encoded protein: CASSLVRGEKLFF.

The gene calls are TRBV19 and TRBJ1-5; D gene unclear. CDR3 size: 15 residues. Germline CDR1 and CDR2: LNHDA and SQIVND (reference sequence). V shed 1 base and J shed 1 base, with 8 bases lying between them. The CDR3, as DNA: TGTGCCAGTAGTATAGTAGGGTCGAGCAATCAGCCCCAGCATTTT. Translated: CASSIVGSSNQPQHF. The complete variable domain, with remaining parts taken from reference TRBV19 and TRBJ1-5, reads DGGITQSPKYLFRKEGQNVTLSCEQNLNHDAMYWYRQDPGQGLRLIYYSQIVNDFQKGDIAEGYSVSREKKESFPLTVTSAQKNPTAFYLCASSIVGSSNQPQHFGDGTRLSIL.

The sample holds a few counts of this clonotype. The chain uses TRBV20-1 and TRBJ1-2; weak D call: TRBD1 (6 bases). CDR1 and CDR2 (germline): DFQATT, SNEGSKA (reference sequence). Trimming cost V 5 bases and J 0 bases, with 13 bases left between them. The CDR3 runs 14 residues. CDR3 nucleotide sequence: TGCAGTGCTGGGCCGACAGGCTCTAACTATGGCTACACCTTC. This encodes CSAGPTGSNYGYTF.

V usage is TRBV20-1 and J usage is TRBJ2-2, with D unresolved. CDR1 and CDR2 from the germline V gene are DFQATT and SNEGSKA (reference sequence). Trimming took off 6 bases at V and 8 bases at J, with 19 bases between the two ends. The CDR3 totals 14 residues. The CDR3, as DNA: TGCAGTGCGGCTAGGACCTTACTCAATGGGGAGCTGTTTTTT. Amino acid sequence: CSAARTLLNGELFF.

Ten or more counts support this clonotype. V usage is TRBV29-1 and J usage is TRBJ2-7, with D hard to call. The V end was cut by 5 bases, the J end by 2 bases, with 13 bases between. The CDR3 consists of 13 residues. CDR1 is SQVTM and CDR2 is ANQGSEA in the germline V gene. The CDR3 loop is CSVREVITYEQYF. Written as DNA, the CDR3 is TGCAGCGTTCGTGAGGTAATCACCTACGAGCAGTACTTC.

This clonotype was counted at least ten times. This sequence joins TRBV9 and TRBJ2-5; D tentatively fits TRBD1 or TRBD2 (5 bases each). The CDR3 contains 14 residues. Germline CDR1 is SGDLS and CDR2 is YYNGEE. Trimming removed 0 bases from V and 3 bases from J, with 9 bases in between. The CDR3 protein is CASSVGVGEETQYF. The CDR3 region has the DNA TGTGCCAGCAGCGTAGGAGTGGGGGAAGAGACCCAGTACTTC.

This chain joins TRBV20-1 and TRBJ2-3; TRBD2 matches at 10 bases. V was pared by 4 bases and J by 8 bases, with 18 bases of the junction left unmatched. The CDR3 loop spans 17 amino acids. The germline V gene encodes CDR1 DFQATT and CDR2 SNEGSKA (reference sequence). For the CDR3, the DNA is TGCAGTGCTAAAAGCATCTATCTAGCGGGAGACGCGGGTACGCAGTATTTT. Amino acids: CSAKSIYLAGDAGTQYF.

This clonotype was seen many times. This CDR3 reads CASSSGDRGFEETQYF. As DNA, the CDR3 is TGCGCCAGCAGCAGCGGGGACAGGGGATTTGAGGAGACCCAGTACTTC. The chain has TRBV5-1 and TRBJ2-5; 10 nucleotides match TRBD1. From germline, CDR1 is SGHRS and CDR2 YFSETQ. This CDR3 has 16 amino acids. With V trimmed by 4 bases and J by 5 bases, 11 bases remained unmatched.

This clonotype was recorded at least ten times. The J gene is TRBJ2-2, the V gene TRBV28; 10 nucleotides align to TRBD1. Germline-derived CDR1 and CDR2 are MDHEN and SYDVKM. This CDR3 has 15 residues. J lost 3 bases, V lost 6 bases, and 4 bases had no gene match. The DNA for the CDR3 is TGTGCCAGCAGAAAGGGGACAGGGGACACCGGGGAGCTGTTTTTT. It translates to CASRKGTGDTGELFF.

The CDR3 nucleotides read TGTGCCAGCAGCCTACAGGGGGCGGCCTACGAGCAGTACTTC. Encoded protein: CASSLQGAAYEQYF. The gene calls are TRBV5-4 and TRBJ2-7; 9 positions match TRBD1. Germline CDR1 is SGHNT and CDR2 is YYREEE (reference sequence). The CDR3 sequence is 14 residues long. The trim removed 4 bases at V and 2 bases at J, leaving 4 bases unmatched.

The gene calls are TRBV12-3 or TRBV12-4 and TRBJ1-2; D possibly corresponds to TRBD1 (6 bases). Trimming left V 5 bases short and J 8 bases short, with 12 bases between. CDR3 size: 12 residues. In nucleotides, the CDR3 is TGTGCCAGCAGTACCAGGGGATCGGGCTACACCTTC. Protein: CASSTRGSGYTF.

This clonotype occurred many times. The chain couples TRBV9 to TRBJ2-7; D is unclear. Trimming left V 1 base short and J 3 bases short, with 11 bases between. There are 14 residues in the CDR3. Germline V gene lookup returns CDR1 SGDLS and CDR2 YYNGEE. In DNA, the CDR3 is TGTGCCAGCAGCGTAAGCGAGAGACTCTACGAGCAGTACTTC. This translates into CASSVSERLYEQYF.

This clonotype was recorded at least ten times. A read error may account for a junction end that differs from germline. V and J are TRBV7-2 and TRBJ1-2, with a tentative D call TRBD1 (6 bases). The CDR3 is made up of 10 amino acids. CDR1 is SGHTA and CDR2 is FQGNSA in the germline V gene. CDR3 DNA sequence: TGCCTAACAGGGCCCTATGGCTACACCTTC. This translates into CLTGPYGYTF.

This clonotype was observed at least ten times. The chain uses TRBV2 and TRBJ2-3; the match to TRBD1 covers 9 bases. The J segment lost 2 bases and the V segment lost 6 bases, leaving 3 bases of the junction unmatched. This CDR3 contains 14 residues. From germline, CDR1 is SNHLY and CDR2 FYNNEI. For the CDR3, the DNA is TGTGCCAGCAGCGGGACAGGGCCCACAGATACGCAGTATTTT. It translates to CASSGTGPTDTQYF.

This clonotype was counted many times. CDR3 region: CASSLTPRNTEAFF. The CDR3 coding sequence is TGTGCCAGCAGCTTGACACCCAGAAACACTGAAGCTTTCTTT. This sequence joins TRBV7-3 and TRBJ1-1; no clear D. The germline gives CDR1 SGHTA, CDR2 FQGTGA. This CDR3 comprises 14 residues. V was pared by 3 bases and J by 2 bases, with 10 bases between.

The table lists this clonotype with many counts. The chain recombines TRBV9 with TRBJ1-1, with a weak D call TRBD1 (6 bases). The CDR3 covers 14 residues. CDR1 and CDR2 (germline): SGDLS, YYNGEE. V dropped 0 bases and J dropped 7 bases, with 13 bases sitting between them. The chain's CDR3 is CASSVGTDTYEAFF. CDR3 sequence (DNA): TGTGCCAGCAGCGTAGGGACAGACACCTATGAAGCTTTCTTT.

The gene calls are TRBV18 and TRBJ2-3; D is ambiguous. CDR3 size: 13 residues. In germline, CDR1 is KGHSH, CDR2 LQKENI. Trimming removed 2 bases from V and 0 bases from J, with 3 bases in between. This chain's CDR3 is CASSPSSTDTQYF. CDR3 coding DNA: TGTGCCAGCTCACCATCTAGCACAGATACGCAGTATTTT. The variable domain in full, completed from reference TRBV18 and TRBJ2-3, reads NAGVMQNPRHLVRRRGQEARLRCSPMKGHSHVYWYRQLPEEGLKFMVYLQKENIIDESGMPKERFSAEFPKEGPSILRIQQVVRGDSAAYFCASSPSSTDTQYFGPGTRLTVL.

The chain uses TRBV4-3 and TRBJ2-3, with D perhaps TRBD1 or TRBD2 (5 bases each). Trimming removed 0 bases from V and 6 bases from J, with 22 bases in between. The CDR3 totals 18 residues. Germline V gives CDR1 LGHNA, CDR2 YSLEER. The CDR3 spells CASSQEVGASIASDTQYF. The DNA for the CDR3 is TGCGCCAGCAGCCAAGAGGTCGGGGCCTCCATCGCATCGGATACGCAGTATTTT.

This clonotype was seen repeatedly, ten times or more. The genes are TRBV6-6 and TRBJ2-1; the D is unclear. CDR1 is MNHNY, CDR2 SVGAGI, per germline (reference sequence). The CDR3 totals 17 residues. V dropped 2 bases and J dropped 5 bases, with 19 bases sitting between them. In nucleotides, the CDR3 is TGTGCCAGCAGTTACGTAGGGCCCCCCTTTGGGGACAATGAGCAGTTCTTC. It is translated as CASSYVGPPFGDNEQFF.

This clonotype was counted at least ten times. The rearrangement joins TRBV12-3 or TRBV12-4 to TRBJ2-4; D is ambiguous. V gave up 3 bases and J gave up 0 bases, with 6 bases separating them. This CDR3 is built from 14 residues. The CDR3 DNA follows: TGTGCCAGCAGTTTTGGAATAGCCAAAAACATTCAGTACTTC. Its protein is CASSFGIAKNIQYF.

At least ten counts were recorded for this clonotype. The V gene is TRBV18, the J gene TRBJ2-5, with 7 positions matching TRBD2. The trim removed 3 bases at V and 0 bases at J, leaving 4 bases unmatched. The CDR3 runs to 15 residues. Germline values: CDR1 KGHSH, CDR2 LQKENI. CDR3 nucleotides: TGTGCCAGCTCACCTTTGGCGGGAGACCAAGAGACCCAGTACTTC. This encodes CASSPLAGDQETQYF.

This clonotype showed up just a few times. V usage is TRBV9 and J usage is TRBJ2-2, with D unresolved. The CDR3 covers 15 residues. Germline lookup yields CDR1 SGDLS and CDR2 YYNGEE. The V end lost 2 bases, the J end lost 1 base, and 9 bases lay between the germline ends. CDR3 protein: CASSVSQLNTGELFF. The CDR3 DNA reads as TGTGCCAGCAGCGTTTCCCAGCTGAACACCGGGGAGCTGTTTTTT.

This clonotype was seen ten or more times. The chain carries TRBV27 and TRBJ1-4; the D gene is possibly TRBD1 (5 bases). V was cut by 2 bases and J by 10 bases, with 14 bases left in between. CDR3 size: 14 residues. From germline, CDR1 is MNHEY and CDR2 SMNVEV (reference sequence). The CDR3 nucleotides read TGTGCCAGCAGTTTAGACAGCCTCGGCCCAAAACTGTTTTTT. Amino acid sequence: CASSLDSLGPKLFF.

A remark on this clonotype: At one end the junction does not follow the germline gene, possibly because of a read error. This chain joins TRBV12-3 or TRBV12-4 and TRBJ1-1; 8 bases are shared with TRBD1. This CDR3 comprises 14 residues. CDR3 coding DNA: TGTGCCAGCAGTTTTCGACAGGGGAACGCTGAAGCTTTCTTT. This codes for CASSFRQGNAEAFF.

For this clonotype: The germline gene is not matched at one end of the junction; a read error may be the cause. The chain links TRBV20-1 to TRBJ2-1; D is undetermined. The CDR3 has 14 residues. The germline V gene encodes CDR1 DFQATT and CDR2 SNEGSKA (reference sequence). The CDR3 sequence: CGARTPVSYNEQFF. CDR3 in DNA: TGCGGTGCTAGGACCCCTGTCTCCTACAATGAGCAGTTCTTC.

This sequence joins TRBV6-5 and TRBJ1-1; weak D call: TRBD1 (5 bases). Per the germline V gene, CDR1 is MNHEY and CDR2 is SVGAGI. The CDR3 totals 13 residues. V lost 2 bases and J lost 4, with 8 bases in between. In DNA, the CDR3 is TGTGCCAGCAGTTACGAGGGGAGCACTGAAGCTTTCTTT. Translation gives CASSYEGSTEAFF.

This clonotype was seen repeatedly, ten times or more. The genes are TRBV29-1 and TRBJ1-1; tentatively, D is TRBD1 (5 bases). Trimming shortened V by 4 bases and J by 11 bases, and 17 bases separated the two germline ends. The length of the CDR3 is 12 residues. Per germline, CDR1 SQVTM and CDR2 ANQGSEA. The CDR3 protein is CSVGKVSGYAFF. CDR3 DNA: TGCAGCGTTGGCAAGGTTTCAGGGTATGCTTTCTTT. The full variable domain, rest sourced from reference TRBV29-1 and TRBJ1-1, is SAVISQKPSRDICQRGTSLTIQCQVDSQVTMMFWYRQQPGQSLTLIATANQGSEATYESGFVIDKFPISRPNLTFSTLTVSNMSPEDSSIYLCSVGKVSGYAFFGQGTRLTVV.